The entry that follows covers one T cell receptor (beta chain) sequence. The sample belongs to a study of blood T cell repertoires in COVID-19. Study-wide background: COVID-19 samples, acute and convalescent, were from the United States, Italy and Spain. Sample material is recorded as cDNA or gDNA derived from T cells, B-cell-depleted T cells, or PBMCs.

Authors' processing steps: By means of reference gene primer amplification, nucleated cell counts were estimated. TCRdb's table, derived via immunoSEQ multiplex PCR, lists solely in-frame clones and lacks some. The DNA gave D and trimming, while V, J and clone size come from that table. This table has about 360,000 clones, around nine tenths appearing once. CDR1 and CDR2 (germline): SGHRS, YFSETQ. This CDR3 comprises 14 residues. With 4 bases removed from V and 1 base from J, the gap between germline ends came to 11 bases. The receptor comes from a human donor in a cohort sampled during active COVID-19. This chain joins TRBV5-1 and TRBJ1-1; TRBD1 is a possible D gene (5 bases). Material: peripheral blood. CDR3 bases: TGCGCCAGCAGCCCGCCCACAGGGAACACTGAAGCTTTCTTT. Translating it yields CASSPPTGNTEAFF. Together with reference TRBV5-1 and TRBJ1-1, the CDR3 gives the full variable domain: KAGVTQTPRYLIKTRGQQVTLSCSPISGHRSVSWYQQTPGQGLQFLFEYFSETQRNKGNFPGRFSGRQFSNSRSEMNVSTLELGDSALYLCASSPPTGNTEAFFGQGTRLTVV.